This TCR beta chain was obtained from a study of CD8+ T cells in alopecia areata. The authors extracted RNA and reverse transcribed it into cDNA as the sequencing template. The method was immunoSEQ multiplex PCR; TCRdb's version includes in-frame clones alone and lacks a portion of them. The table records roughly 97,000 clones, approximately 42% of them present only once. The CDR3 is made up of 13 amino acids. CDR1 is MNHEY and CDR2 is SVGAGI in the germline V gene. The junction had 7 bases not matched to a gene; V was cut back by 6 bases and J by 7 bases. The sequencing input was CD4+ T cells sorted from blood. The TCR sequence derives from a human donor with alopecia areata. The chain employs TRBV6-5 and TRBJ2-5; TRBD1 agrees at 8 bases. The CDR3 sequence: CASSRGRSGTQYF. The CDR3 DNA reads TGTGCCAGCAGCAGGGGGCGGTCAGGGACCCAGTACTTC.